A selection of T cell receptor beta chains follows, all from one sample in a study of T cell responses to AZD1222 COVID-19 vaccine. Sequencing was performed with immunoSEQ multiplex PCR; in TCRdb, only in-frame clones are kept and a portion is missing. The profile shows roughly 80,000 clones, roughly 80% of them singletons. Source: peripheral blood, taken on day 0 of AZD1222 vaccination. The receptors come from an adult in good health. Each CDR3 is given with its conserved first and last residue. The D gene is left open where the match is weak. Not all rows give a size; the values are once, few, many and, for expanded clones, a class.

cdr3_aa	cdr3_nt	clone_size	v_call	j_call	d_call
CASSLYQITRNAEAFF	TGTGCCAGCAGCCTATACCAGATTACCCGAAACGCTGAAGCTTTCTTT	-	TRBV3-1/TRBV3-2	TRBJ1-1	-
CASSGLDRGGSYEQYF	TGTGCCAGCAGTGGATTAGACAGGGGAGGATCCTACGAGCAGTACTTC	-	TRBV2	TRBJ2-7	TRBD1
CASSFTNSEAFF	TGCGCCAGCAGCTTTACGAACAGTGAAGCTTTCTTT	-	TRBV5-1	TRBJ1-1	-
CASSPGPRRAEAFF	TGCGCCAGCAGCCCAGGGCCCCGGAGGGCTGAAGCTTTCTTT	few	TRBV4-1	TRBJ1-1	-
CASSRKVAGEGGYGYTF	TGCGCCAGCAGTAGAAAGGTAGCGGGCGAAGGCGGGTATGGCTACACCTTC	-	TRBV23-1	TRBJ1-2	-
CASSNGQGYQPQHF	TGTGCCAGCAGTAATGGACAGGGGTATCAGCCCCAGCATTTT	-	TRBV6-5	TRBJ1-5	TRBD1
CASSQGSGTSRETQYF	TGTGCCAGCAGCCAAGGATCCGGGACTAGTAGGGAGACCCAGTACTTC	-	TRBV3-1/TRBV3-2	TRBJ2-5	TRBD2
CASSLGLTNTEAFF	TGTGCCAGCAGCTTAGGGCTGACGAACACTGAAGCTTTCTTT	-	TRBV7-6	TRBJ1-1	-
CASGGGNEQFF	TGTGCCAGCGGGGGGGGTAATGAGCAGTTCTTC	-	TRBV2	TRBJ2-1	TRBD2
CASSRDPNRAGYEQYF	TGTGCCAGCAGCCGAGACCCCAACAGGGCAGGGTACGAGCAGTACTTC	few	TRBV14	TRBJ2-7	-
CASSIGNVWDTIRGNQPQHF	TGTGCCAGTAGTATAGGTAATGTGTGGGACACGATTCGGGGCAATCAGCCCCAGCATTTT	once	TRBV19	TRBJ1-5	-
CASSYSGGINTEAFF	TGTGCCAGCAGTTACTCGGGAGGAATAAACACTGAAGCTTTCTTT	-	TRBV6-5	TRBJ1-1	-
CASSYSNRGPYNEQFF	TGTGCCAGCAGTTACTCGAACAGGGGGCCCTACAATGAGCAGTTCTTC	medium-sized	TRBV6-5	TRBJ2-1	TRBD1
CASSFTGTGAVSEQYF	TGTGCCAGCAGCTTTACCGGGACAGGGGCCGTCTCCGAGCAGTACTTC	-	TRBV7-2	TRBJ2-7	TRBD1
CASSEDRTGNQPQHF	TGTGCCAGCAGTGAAGATAGGACAGGGAATCAGCCCCAGCATTTT	-	TRBV6-1	TRBJ1-5	TRBD1
CASSLAQGPTRNTIYF	TGTGCCAGCAGCCTAGCACAGGGACCTACTAGAAACACCATATATTTT	-	TRBV5-5	TRBJ1-3	-
CASRLGLPSWVKTQYF	TGTGCCAGCAGGCTGGGGCTGCCTAGTTGGGTGAAGACCCAGTACTTC	once	TRBV2	TRBJ2-5	-
CTSSQESAGGNNEQFF	TGCACCAGCAGCCAAGAGTCAGCGGGAGGGAACAATGAGCAGTTCTTC	-	TRBV1	TRBJ2-1	-
CAISESGLAQETQYF	TGTGCCATCAGTGAATCGGGACTAGCTCAGGAGACCCAGTACTTC	-	TRBV10-3	TRBJ2-5	TRBD2
CASSLSSAGALLNYGYTF	TGTGCCAGCAGTTTATCGTCGGCAGGGGCCTTACTTAACTATGGCTACACCTTC	-	TRBV27	TRBJ1-2	-
CASSLSIGIQETQYF	TGTGCCAGCAGTTTAAGTATTGGGATCCAAGAGACCCAGTACTTC	-	TRBV27	TRBJ2-5	-
CATRGLGGYTF	TGTGCCACCAGGGGTCTGGGTGGCTACACCTTC	few	TRBV6-4	TRBJ1-2	-
CATRPGLSTDTQYF	TGTGCCACCCGTCCGGGACTTAGCACAGATACGCAGTATTTT	-	TRBV4-2	TRBJ2-3	-
CAWRTGRGSVEQFF	TGTGCCTGGAGAACTGGAAGAGGGTCTGTTGAGCAGTTCTTC	-	TRBV30	TRBJ2-1	-
CASSLAPDRVGTEAFF	TGTGCCAGCAGCTTGGCCCCGGACAGGGTGGGGACTGAAGCTTTCTTT	-	TRBV5-4	TRBJ1-1	TRBD1
CASSEARPGVRLGTGELFF	TGTGCCAGCAGTGAAGCGCGCCCAGGGGTCAGATTGGGGACCGGGGAGCTGTTTTTT	-	TRBV6-1	TRBJ2-2	-
CASTTGRDTDTQYF	TGCGCCAGCACCACCGGACGGGACACAGATACGCAGTATTTT	-	TRBV5-1	TRBJ2-3	-
CASSQDARGRSQYF	TGCGCCAGCAGCCAAGATGCCCGGGGTAGATCGCAGTATTTT	-	TRBV4-3	TRBJ2-3	-